The sequence of this TCR beta chain was determined in a study of CD8+ T cells in alopecia areata. The sequencing template was cDNA reverse transcribed from extracted RNA. Clones were sequenced by immunoSEQ multiplex PCR, and TCRdb holds only the in-frame ones, with some missing. The sample records about 180,000 clones, around 64% being singletons. The CDR3 length is 14 residues. CDR1 SGHAT and CDR2 FQNNGV come from the germline V gene. With 3 bases clipped from V and 2 bases from J, the junction kept 3 bases outside the gene matches. The rearrangement uses TRBV11-2 and TRBJ2-7; 8 bases line up with TRBD1. Specimen: CD8+ T cells sorted from blood, collected at week 0. The clonotype originates from a human donor with alopecia areata. CDR3 sequence reads: CASSFGTGTYEQYF. CDR3 in DNA: TGTGCCAGCAGCTTCGGGACAGGAACCTACGAGCAGTACTTC. Using reference TRBV11-2 and TRBJ2-7 for the parts outside the CDR3, the full variable domain is EAGVAQSPRYKIIEKRQSVAFWCNPISGHATLYWYQQILGQGPKLLIQFQNNGVVDDSQLPKDRFSAERLKGVDSTLKIQPAKLEDSAVYLCASSFGTGTYEQYFGPGTRLTVT.